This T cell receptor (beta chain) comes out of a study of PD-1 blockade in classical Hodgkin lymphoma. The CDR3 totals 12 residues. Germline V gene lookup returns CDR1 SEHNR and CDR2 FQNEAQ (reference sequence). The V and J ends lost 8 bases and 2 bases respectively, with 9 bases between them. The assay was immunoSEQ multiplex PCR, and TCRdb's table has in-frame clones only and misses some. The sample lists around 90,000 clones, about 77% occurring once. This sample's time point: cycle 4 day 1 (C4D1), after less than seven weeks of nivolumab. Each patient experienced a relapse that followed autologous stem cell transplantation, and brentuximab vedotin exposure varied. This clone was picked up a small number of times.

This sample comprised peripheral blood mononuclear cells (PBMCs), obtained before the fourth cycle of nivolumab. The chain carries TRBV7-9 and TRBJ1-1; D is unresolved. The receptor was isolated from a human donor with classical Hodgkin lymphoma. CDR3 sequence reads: CASWGFNTEAFF. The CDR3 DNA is TGTGCCAGCTGGGGATTCAACACTGAAGCTTTCTTT.